In its sample, the clone carrying this T cell receptor (beta chain) ranks as medium-sized (0.01 to 0.1%). Its specificity is not known. Original analysis: Construction of a distant-metastasis classifier for papillary thyroid cancer relied on CDR3 differences across clinicopathological groups. MiXCR was used by TCRdb to re-call the PCR reads. TCRdb's processing, not the authors', yielded these V and J calls. The sample contains 15,000 or so clones, 20% to 25% of which appear only once. This entry is derived from a study of metastatic and nonmetastatic thyroid tumors. For the study at large: Thyroid patients, malignant and benign, had repertoires compared across blood and tumor or nodule tissue. Study observations and caveats: Malignant thyroid tumors reportedly had TCR beta diversity that was significantly higher than in benign nodules, in blood and tumor.

V gave up 10 bases and J gave up 3 bases; unmatched junction bases: 12. CDR3 size: 14 residues. Germline CDR1 ENHRY, CDR2 SYGVKD. Ahead of thyroid surgery, no patient had received treatment of any kind. The receptor's source is a female donor with papillary thyroid cancer or a benign thyroid nodule (not recorded which). Some clones in this sample may be carry-over from other donors' samples. Sequencing input: tumor tissue. The chain has TRBV10-3 and TRBJ2-7, with 7 positions matching TRBD2. The CDR3 reads CATQRGLQYYEQYF. The CDR3 nucleotides are TGTGCCACCCAACGGGGACTACAGTACTACGAGCAGTACTTC.